The 32 T cell receptor beta chains below were found in one sample sequenced in a study of control samples from healthy donors and cancer patients. The repertoire was sequenced with immunoSEQ multiplex PCR; TCRdb's copy has only in-frame clones and lacks some. The repertoire includes 90,000 to 100,000 clones, around 80% of them detected once, and about 10% sits in the top ten. Sequenced input: blood. The origin of the receptors is a woman in her 30s in good health.

This chain links TRBV14 with TRBJ1-1, with TRBD1 matching 7 bases. The germline CDR1 and CDR2 sequences are SGHDN and FVKESK. Trimming cost V 3 bases and J 9 bases; bases outside gene matches: 16. CDR3 length: 16 residues. The CDR3 DNA sequence: TGTGCCAGCAGCCAGCGAAAGATGATGGGACAGACCCAAGCTTTCTTT. Residues: CASSQRKMMGQTQAFF.

The chain couples TRBV9 to TRBJ1-5; D is possibly TRBD1 (6 bases). Trimming stripped 1 base from V and 6 bases from J, with 11 bases between. This CDR3 is built from 14 residues. Looked up from germline, CDR1 is SGDLS and CDR2 is YYNGEE. The CDR3 nucleotides are TGTGCCAGCAGCGTAACAGGGTTCCTTCAGCCCCAGCATTTT. This codes for CASSVTGFLQPQHF.

The chain recombines TRBV27 with TRBJ2-5; possibly TRBD1 or TRBD2 for D (7 bases each). This CDR3 has 15 amino acids. CDR1 is MNHEY, CDR2 SMNVEV, per germline (reference sequence). With 2 bases removed from V and 4 bases from J, the gap between germline ends came to 14 bases. The CDR3 coding sequence is TGTGCCAGCAGTTTAATGACAGGGAGGGGAGAGACCCAGTACTTC. It encodes CASSLMTGRGETQYF.

The chain recombines TRBV5-6 with TRBJ1-2, with 8 positions matching TRBD1. V gave up 4 bases and J gave up 14 bases; unmatched junction bases: 10. The CDR3 runs to 12 residues. Looked up from germline, CDR1 is SGHDT and CDR2 is YYEEEE. CDR3 nucleotides: TGTGCCAGCAGCCCGGACAGGGAGAGTTTGACCTTC. Translation gives CASSPDRESLTF.

V usage is TRBV5-1 and J usage is TRBJ1-6; no definite D call. CDR1 and CDR2 from the germline V gene are SGHRS and YFSETQ. Trimming shortened V by 4 bases and J by 8 bases, and 10 bases separated the two germline ends. The CDR3 runs 13 residues. CDR3 nucleotide sequence: TGCGCCAGCAGCCGCTACGGTGATTCACCCCTCCACTTT. Translation gives CASSRYGDSPLHF.

The chain employs TRBV2 and TRBJ2-4, with 8 bases lining up with TRBD1. Per the germline V gene, CDR1 is SNHLY and CDR2 is FYNNEI. The CDR3 has 14 residues. J was trimmed by 2 bases and V by 5 bases; bases with no gene match: 2. CDR3 residues: CASSSRGPKNIQYF. The DNA of the CDR3 is TGTGCCAGCAGTAGCAGGGGGCCCAAAAACATTCAGTACTTC.

The V and J genes are TRBV7-2 and TRBJ1-2, with TRBD1 matching over 10 bases. The V and J ends lost 7 bases and 1 base, in that order; junction bases with no gene match: 12. From germline, CDR1 is SGHTA and CDR2 FQGNSA. The CDR3 is made up of 17 amino acids. DNA for the CDR3: TGTGCCAGCACCCCCGGGACAGGGGCGTACGGTAACTATGGCTACACCTTC. This translates into CASTPGTGAYGNYGYTF.

This clone was picked up a small number of times. The chain recombines TRBV5-1 with TRBJ2-5; D gene uncertain. This CDR3 is 13 amino acids long. Germline V CDR1 and CDR2: SGHRS, YFSETQ. Deletions cut 1 base from V and 2 bases from J, with 6 bases between. The CDR3 here is CASSLWQQETQYF. CDR3 coding DNA: TGCGCCAGCAGCTTGTGGCAGCAAGAGACCCAGTACTTC. The full variable domain, rest sourced from reference TRBV5-1 and TRBJ2-5, is KAGVTQTPRYLIKTRGQQVTLSCSPISGHRSVSWYQQTPGQGLQFLFEYFSETQRNKGNFPGRFSGRQFSNSRSEMNVSTLELGDSALYLCASSLWQQETQYFGPGTRLLVL.

This rearrangement joins TRBV5-4 to TRBJ1-2; D is perhaps TRBD1 (6 bases). From germline, CDR1 is SGHNT and CDR2 YYREEE (reference sequence). V was cut by 5 bases and J by 5 bases, with 16 bases left in between. This CDR3 is built from 14 residues. CDR3 sequence: CASSPGVDFYGYTF. The CDR3 DNA is TGTGCCAGCAGTCCAGGGGTAGACTTTTATGGCTACACCTTC.

The chain combines TRBV6-5 with TRBJ1-1; TRBD1 agrees at 7 bases. The germline CDR1 and CDR2 sequences are MNHEY and SVGAGI. V gave up 7 bases and J gave up 1 base; unmatched junction bases: 6. There are 14 residues in the CDR3. CDR3 DNA: TGTGCCAGCAAAAGACAGGGCTGGAACACTGAAGCTTTCTTT. Residues: CASKRQGWNTEAFF.

In its sample, this clone was seen once. The chain recombines TRBV7-2 with TRBJ1-2, with D possibly TRBD1 on 5 matching bases. Trimming removed 3 bases from V and 2 bases from J, with 13 bases in between. Germline V lookup: CDR1 SGHTA, CDR2 FQGNSA. The CDR3 loop spans 15 amino acids. The CDR3 is CASSFMAGHNYGYTF. The CDR3 DNA sequence: TGTGCCAGCAGCTTTATGGCTGGACACAACTATGGCTACACCTTC.

This clone occurred a few times. CDR3 sequence (DNA): TGTGCCAGCAGCCCCTCCGTTGGAACTGAAGCTTTCTTT. Translating gives CASSPSVGTEAFF. This chain links TRBV9 with TRBJ1-1; D is unclear. CDR3 length: 13 residues. With 4 bases removed from V and 5 bases from J, the gap between germline ends came to 12 bases. Germline CDR1 and CDR2: SGDLS and YYNGEE.

This clone showed up just a few times. V and J are TRBV30 and TRBJ2-2; 9 bases are shared with TRBD1. CDR1 is GTSNPN, CDR2 SVGIG, per germline (reference sequence). V shed 3 bases and J 5 bases; nucleotides not matched to a gene: 4. The CDR3 extends over 14 amino acids. The CDR3 here is CAWRGTGRTGELFF. The CDR3 DNA follows: TGTGCCTGGAGGGGGACAGGGAGAACCGGGGAGCTGTTTTTT.

The chain uses TRBV15 and TRBJ2-7; perhaps TRBD2 as D (7 bases). The V end lost 3 bases, the J end lost 2 bases, and 14 bases lay between the germline ends. There are 15 residues in the CDR3. The V gene's germline CDR1 is LNHNV and CDR2 YYDKDF (reference sequence). Here the CDR3 reads CATSRPEGGPYEQYF. In DNA form, the CDR3 reads TGTGCCACCAGCAGGCCGGAGGGGGGGCCCTACGAGCAGTACTTC.

CDR3 in amino acids: CASSIRLRTYEQYF. The CDR3, as DNA: TGTGCCAGTAGTATAAGACTGAGAACCTACGAGCAGTACTTC. The V and J genes are TRBV19 and TRBJ2-7; D remains ambiguous. The germline V gene encodes CDR1 LNHDA and CDR2 SQIVND (reference sequence). The CDR3 is 14 amino acids. V was cut by 2 bases and J by 2 bases, with 10 bases left in between.

The rearrangement uses TRBV5-4 and TRBJ2-7; 9 nucleotides match TRBD1. V was clipped by 4 bases and J by 2 bases; unmatched bases: 4. Per the germline V gene, CDR1 is SGHNT and CDR2 is YYREEE (reference sequence). The CDR3 has 14 amino acids. The CDR3 loop reads CASSVRDRAYEQYF. CDR3 in DNA: TGTGCCAGCAGCGTCCGGGACAGGGCCTACGAGCAGTACTTC.

The rearrangement joins TRBV7-9 to TRBJ2-4, with 7 bases lining up with TRBD2. The CDR3 contains 15 residues. The germline CDR1 and CDR2 sequences are SEHNR and FQNEAQ (reference sequence). The V gene end was trimmed by 5 bases and the J gene end by 3 bases; junction bases not matched to a gene: 7. The CDR3 loop reads CASSPRGGGKNIQYF. As DNA, the CDR3 is TGTGCCAGCAGCCCCCGCGGGGGAGGCAAAAACATTCAGTACTTC.

This rearrangement joins TRBV29-1 to TRBJ2-5; TRBD1 agrees at 8 bases. Germline CDR1 reads SQVTM; CDR2 reads ANQGSEA. Losses at the gene ends were 4 bases for V and 2 bases for J; bases not matched to a gene: 3. This CDR3 region has 13 residues. CDR3 sequence (DNA): TGCAGCGTTGGACAGGGGTGGCAAGAGACCCAGTACTTC. Protein product: CSVGQGWQETQYF.

This sequence joins TRBV11-2 and TRBJ1-1; tentative D call: TRBD1 (6 bases). This CDR3 has 14 residues. V dropped 5 bases and J dropped 12 bases, with 22 bases sitting between them. Looked up from germline, CDR1 is SGHAT and CDR2 is FQNNGV. The CDR3 sequence is CASSQTTGTGEPFF. CDR3 coding DNA: TGTGCCAGCAGCCAAACCACAGGGACTGGGGAACCTTTCTTT.

In DNA, the CDR3 is TGCGCCAGCAGCGCCTCAACTCGCTCCTACAATGAGCAGTTCTTC. This codes for CASSASTRSYNEQFF. The chain combines TRBV5-1 with TRBJ2-1; D is unresolved. There are 15 residues in the CDR3. V lost 4 bases to trimming and J lost 0 bases, with 11 bases between them. In germline, CDR1 is SGHRS, CDR2 YFSETQ.

For the CDR3, the DNA is TGTGCCAGTAGTAAAAGTCAGGCTAGCTCTGGGGCCAACGTCCTGACTTTC. It encodes CASSKSQASSGANVLTF. J is TRBJ2-6 and V is TRBV19, with D hard to call. The germline V and J ends were trimmed by 4 bases and 0 bases, with 13 bases remaining between them. The CDR3 spans 17 residues. CDR1 and CDR2 (germline): LNHDA, SQIVND (reference sequence).

The chain links TRBV5-6 to TRBJ1-5, with a weak D call TRBD1 (5 bases). The CDR3 loop spans 16 amino acids. CDR1 and CDR2 from the germline V gene are SGHDT and YYEEEE. V was shortened by 5 bases and J by 0 bases, with 15 bases between the two germline ends. CDR3 residues: CASRLRGRYSNQPQHF. The CDR3, as DNA: TGTGCCAGCAGATTGAGGGGCCGGTATAGCAATCAGCCCCAGCATTTT.

The chain combines TRBV6-2 or TRBV6-3 with TRBJ2-1, with 7 bases lining up with TRBD1. The ends lost 6 bases at V and 10 bases at J; junction bases unmatched: 6. Germline CDR1 and CDR2: MNHEY and SVGEGT. The CDR3 is 12 amino acids. The CDR3 protein is CASSLRQGEQFF. The CDR3 coding sequence is TGTGCCAGCAGCCTACGACAGGGCGAGCAGTTCTTC.

The gene calls are TRBV30 and TRBJ2-1; weak D call: TRBD1 (6 bases). Germline-derived CDR1 and CDR2 are GTSNPN and SVGIG (reference sequence). The CDR3 covers 12 residues. V shed 2 bases and J shed 7 bases, with 9 bases lying between them. The CDR3 spells CAWSWDINEQFF. Written as DNA, the CDR3 is TGTGCCTGGAGTTGGGACATAAATGAGCAGTTCTTC.

V and J are TRBV19 and TRBJ1-5, with D possibly being TRBD1 (6 bases). The length of the CDR3 is 15 residues. Germline values: CDR1 LNHDA, CDR2 SQIVND (reference sequence). The germline V and J ends were trimmed by 3 bases and 7 bases, with 16 bases remaining between them. CDR3 residues: CASSIDRTRGQPQHF. The CDR3 coding sequence is TGTGCCAGTAGTATTGACAGGACGAGAGGACAGCCCCAGCATTTT. Full variable domain (outside the CDR3, taken from reference TRBV19 and TRBJ1-5): DGGITQSPKYLFRKEGQNVTLSCEQNLNHDAMYWYRQDPGQGLRLIYYSQIVNDFQKGDIAEGYSVSREKKESFPLTVTSAQKNPTAFYLCASSIDRTRGQPQHFGDGTRLSIL.

This sequence joins TRBV18 and TRBJ2-2; the match to TRBD1 covers 7 bases. The ends lost 2 bases at V and 6 bases at J; junction bases unmatched: 6. The CDR3 totals 15 residues. From germline, CDR1 is KGHSH and CDR2 LQKENI. This CDR3 is CASSPSQGDAGELFF. DNA of the CDR3: TGTGCCAGCTCACCAAGTCAGGGGGACGCCGGGGAGCTGTTTTTT.

The chain employs TRBV2 and TRBJ2-3, with TRBD1 identical over 8 bases. The CDR3 has 14 amino acids. Losses at the gene ends were 5 bases for V and 5 bases for J; bases not matched to a gene: 6. The germline gives CDR1 SNHLY, CDR2 FYNNEI. The CDR3 loop reads CASSIGQGVDTQYF. DNA for the CDR3: TGTGCCAGCAGTATTGGACAGGGAGTAGATACGCAGTATTTT.

The V and J genes are TRBV4-1 and TRBJ2-3; D is perhaps TRBD1 or TRBD2 (7 bases each). Trimming left V 0 bases short and J 11 bases short, with 15 bases between. The CDR3 covers 14 residues. The germline gives CDR1 MGHRA, CDR2 YSYEKL. The CDR3 sequence: CASSQEWEGAMQYF. The CDR3 DNA reads TGCGCCAGCAGCCAAGAATGGGAGGGGGCGATGCAGTATTTT.

V and J are TRBV6-6 and TRBJ2-1; TRBD2 aligns across 12 bases. CDR3 length: 16 amino acids. The V gene end was trimmed by 5 bases and the J gene end by 11 bases; junction bases not matched to a gene: 13. In germline, CDR1 is MNHNY, CDR2 SVGAGI (reference sequence). The DNA for the CDR3 is TGTGCCAGCAGTCCCGTGACTAGCGGGGGTACAATGAAGCAGTTCTTC. Its translation: CASSPVTSGGTMKQFF.

The genes are TRBV27 and TRBJ2-1; perhaps TRBD1 as D (8 bases). The CDR3 contains 17 residues. In germline, CDR1 is MNHEY, CDR2 SMNVEV (reference sequence). V gave up 5 bases and J gave up 5 bases, with 22 bases separating them. CDR3 in DNA: TGTGCCAGCAGTCCTAACAGGGGGACTATGATAAACAATGAGCAGTTCTTC. It specifies CASSPNRGTMINNEQFF.

J is TRBJ1-2 and V is TRBV7-2; 7 nucleotides line up with TRBD1. The germline V gene has CDR1 SGHTA and CDR2 FQGNSA. The CDR3 totals 14 residues. The trim removed 7 bases at V and 4 bases at J, leaving 9 bases unmatched. The DNA for the CDR3 is TGTGCCAGCAAGGAAGGGGGCGCAGGCTATGGCTACACCTTC. Protein sequence: CASKEGGAGYGYTF.

The rearrangement joins TRBV5-1 to TRBJ2-3, with D tentatively TRBD2 (5 bases). Trimming stripped 4 bases from V and 6 bases from J, with 12 bases between. The length of the CDR3 is 13 residues. The germline V gene encodes CDR1 SGHRS and CDR2 YFSETQ. The CDR3 nucleotides are TGCGCCAGCAGCCAACTAGTCCGGGATACGCAGTATTTT. Encoded protein: CASSQLVRDTQYF.